These T cell receptor beta chains were read from a single sample in a study of T cells in Graves' hyperthyroidism and ophthalmopathy. TCRdb itself ran the multiplex PCR reads through MiXCR, one entry per CDR3 protein. The sample comprises about 570,000 distinct CDR3 sequences, roughly 15% of which are singletons, and approximately 15% rests with the top ten. Sequences were obtained from blood. Every receptor here comes from a woman aged 35 to 49 with Graves' hyperthyroidism. The CDR3 runs from the conserved cysteine through the conserved F or W. Each record gives: D gene, J gene, V gene, clone size, CDR3 DNA, CDR3 protein. A D gene is named only where the DNA matches it firmly. Clone size is shown for a subset of rows, as once, few, many or a class of expanded clone.

TRBD1	TRBJ2-1	TRBV27	NA	TGTGCCAGCAGTGTACAGGGGATTGAACCCTACAATGAGCAGTTCTTC	CASSVQGIEPYNEQFF
TRBD2	TRBJ2-1	TRBV15	NA	TGTGCCACCAGCAGAAGCGGGGGGCCCTACAATGAGCAGTTCTTC	CATSRSGGPYNEQFF
TRBD1	TRBJ1-6	TRBV20-1	few	TGCAGTGCTAGAGAGGGGACAGGGGGTAATTCACCCCTCCACTTT	CSAREGTGGNSPLHF
NA	TRBJ2-5	TRBV10-1	many	TGCGCCAGCAGTGACCCGGCGTTTACGGAGACCCAGTACTTC	CASSDPAFTETQYF
NA	TRBJ2-3	TRBV28	NA	TGTGCCAGCAGTTACGGAGCTCGAATAGGCACAGATACGCAGTATTTT	CASSYGARIGTDTQYF
TRBD1	TRBJ2-7	TRBV5-1	many	TGCGCCAGCAGATCGGACAGGGTCTACGAGCAGTACTTC	CASRSDRVYEQYF
NA	TRBJ2-7	TRBV5-1	many	TGCGCCAGCAGCTTGGGGGAGAAGTCGAGGGAGCAGTACTTC	CASSLGEKSREQYF
TRBD2	TRBJ2-5	TRBV6-5	many	TGTGCCAGCAGTTACTCGACTCCGACAATTGGCGGGAGCCAAGAGACCCAGTACTTC	CASSYSTPTIGGSQETQYF
TRBD1	TRBJ2-4	TRBV15	few	TGTGCCACCAGCAGAATCCCGGGACAGGGGAAAAACATTCAGTACTTC	CATSRIPGQGKNIQYF
NA	TRBJ2-3	TRBV19	NA	TGTGCCAGCCGACTAGTAAGCACAGATACGCAGTATTTT	CASRLVSTDTQYF
NA	TRBJ1-5	TRBV28	few	TGTGCCAGCAGTTCACCGGCGGGTGGGAGCGCCTGGAGCAATCAGCCCCAGCATTTT	CASSSPAGGSAWSNQPQHF
TRBD2	TRBJ2-7	TRBV19	NA	TGTGCCAGTAGTATTGCGGTGACTAGCGTTCACGAGCAGTACTTC	CASSIAVTSVHEQYF
TRBD2	TRBJ2-7	TRBV5-6	many	TGTGCCAGCAGCCGGCAGCGGGAGGGCCACGAGCAGTACTTC	CASSRQREGHEQYF
NA	TRBJ2-3	TRBV12-5	NA	TGTGCTAGTGGTTTGGTACTGGGAGCAGATACGCAGTATTTT	CASGLVLGADTQYF
NA	TRBJ2-2	TRBV4-2	NA	TGTGCCAGCAGCCAAGTAGGGGCGGCCGTCGGGGAGCTGTTTTTT	CASSQVGAAVGELFF
NA	TRBJ2-6	TRBV9	NA	TGTGCCAGCAGCGTAGCTACCAGCTCTGGGGCCAACGTCCTGACTTTC	CASSVATSSGANVLTF